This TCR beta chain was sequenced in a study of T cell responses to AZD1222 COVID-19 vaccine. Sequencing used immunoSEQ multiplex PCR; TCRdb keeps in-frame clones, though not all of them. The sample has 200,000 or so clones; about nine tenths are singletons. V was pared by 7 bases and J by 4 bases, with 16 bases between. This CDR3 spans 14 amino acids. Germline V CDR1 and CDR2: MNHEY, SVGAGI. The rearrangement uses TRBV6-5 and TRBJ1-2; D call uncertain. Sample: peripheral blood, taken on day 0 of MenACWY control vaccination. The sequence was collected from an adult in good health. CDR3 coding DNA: TGTGCCAGCACGGGGAACACCCAGACCTATGGCTACACCTTC. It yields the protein CASTGNTQTYGYTF.